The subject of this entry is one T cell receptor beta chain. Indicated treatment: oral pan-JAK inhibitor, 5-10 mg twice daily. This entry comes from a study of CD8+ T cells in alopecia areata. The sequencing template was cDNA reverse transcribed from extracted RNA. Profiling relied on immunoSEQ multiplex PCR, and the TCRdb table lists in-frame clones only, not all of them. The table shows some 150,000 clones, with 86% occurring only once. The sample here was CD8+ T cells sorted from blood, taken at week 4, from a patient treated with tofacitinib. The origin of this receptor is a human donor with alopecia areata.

CDR3 bases: TGTGCCTGGAGTGTACTGTGGGCAGAGCCCTACGAGCAGTACTTC. It encodes CAWSVLWAEPYEQYF. The chain uses TRBV30 and TRBJ2-7; D ambiguous. CDR3 length equals 15 residues. V dropped 0 bases and J dropped 2 bases, with 14 bases sitting between them. Germline V lookup: CDR1 GTSNPN, CDR2 SVGIG (reference sequence).